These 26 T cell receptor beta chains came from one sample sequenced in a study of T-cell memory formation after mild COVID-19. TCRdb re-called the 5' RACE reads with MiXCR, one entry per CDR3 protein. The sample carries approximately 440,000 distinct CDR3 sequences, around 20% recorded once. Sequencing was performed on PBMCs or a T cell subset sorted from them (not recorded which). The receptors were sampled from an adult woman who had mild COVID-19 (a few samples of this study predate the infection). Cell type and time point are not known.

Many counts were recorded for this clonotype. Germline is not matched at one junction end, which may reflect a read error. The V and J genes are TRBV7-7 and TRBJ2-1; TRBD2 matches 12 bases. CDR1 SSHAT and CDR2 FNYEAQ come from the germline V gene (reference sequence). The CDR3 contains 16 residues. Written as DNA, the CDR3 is TGTGCTAGCAGCGCGCAGGGACTAGCGGGTATCAATGAGCAGTTCTTC. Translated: CASSAQGLAGINEQFF.

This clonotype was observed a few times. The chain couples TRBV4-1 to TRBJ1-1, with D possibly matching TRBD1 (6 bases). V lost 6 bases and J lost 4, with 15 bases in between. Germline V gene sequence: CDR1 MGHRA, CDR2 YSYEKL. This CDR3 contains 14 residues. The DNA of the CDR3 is TGCGCCAGCAGGGACCTCGGGGGGCTCACTGAAGCTTTCTTT. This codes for CASRDLGGLTEAFF.

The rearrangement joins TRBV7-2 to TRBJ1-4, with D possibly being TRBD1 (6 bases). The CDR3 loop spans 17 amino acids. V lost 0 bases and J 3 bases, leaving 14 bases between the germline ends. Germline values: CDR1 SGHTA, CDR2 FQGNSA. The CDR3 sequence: CASSLALWGAANEKLFF. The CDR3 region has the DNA TGTGCCAGCAGCTTAGCGCTATGGGGGGCGGCTAATGAAAAACTGTTTTTT.

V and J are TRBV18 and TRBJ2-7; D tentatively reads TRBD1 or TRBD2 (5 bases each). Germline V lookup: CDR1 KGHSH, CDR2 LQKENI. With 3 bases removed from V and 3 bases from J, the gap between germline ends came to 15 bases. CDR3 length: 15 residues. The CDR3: CASSPEGLGGYEQYF. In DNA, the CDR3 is TGTGCCAGCTCACCCGAGGGGCTGGGTGGCTACGAGCAGTACTTC.

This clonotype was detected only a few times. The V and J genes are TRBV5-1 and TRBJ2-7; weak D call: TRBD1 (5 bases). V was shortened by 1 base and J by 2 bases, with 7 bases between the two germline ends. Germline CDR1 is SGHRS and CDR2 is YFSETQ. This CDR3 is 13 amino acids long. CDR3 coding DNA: TGCGCCAGCAGCTTGACGACAGCCTACGAGCAGTACTTC. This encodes CASSLTTAYEQYF.

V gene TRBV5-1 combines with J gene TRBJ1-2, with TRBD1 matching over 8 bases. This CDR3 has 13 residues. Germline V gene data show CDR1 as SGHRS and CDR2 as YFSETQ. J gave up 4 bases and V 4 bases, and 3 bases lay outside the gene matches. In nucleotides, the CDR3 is TGCGCCAGCAGCGCAGGGGGCGGCTATGGCTACACCTTC. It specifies CASSAGGGYGYTF.

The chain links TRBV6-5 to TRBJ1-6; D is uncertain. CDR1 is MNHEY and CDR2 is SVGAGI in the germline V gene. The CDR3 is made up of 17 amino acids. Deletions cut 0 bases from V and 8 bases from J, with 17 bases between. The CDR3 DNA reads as TGTGCCAGCAGTTACTCGATGTCGGTTTCACCGGATTCACCCCTCCACTTT. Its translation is CASSYSMSVSPDSPLHF.

The CDR3 bases are TGTGCCAGCAGCCAAGAGAGCGAGGGTTGGTACTATGGCTACACCTTC. Protein product: CASSQESEGWYYGYTF. The chain links TRBV14 to TRBJ1-2; the D is unclear. Germline loops: CDR1 SGHDN, CDR2 FVKESK. The CDR3 covers 16 residues. Trimming took off 0 bases at V and 3 bases at J, with 14 bases between the two ends.

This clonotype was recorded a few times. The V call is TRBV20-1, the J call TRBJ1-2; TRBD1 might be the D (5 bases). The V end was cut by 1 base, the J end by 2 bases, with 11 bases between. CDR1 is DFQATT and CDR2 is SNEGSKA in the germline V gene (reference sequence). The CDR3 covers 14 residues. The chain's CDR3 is CSARAGSYNYGYTF. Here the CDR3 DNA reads TGCAGTGCTAGAGCAGGGTCCTACAACTATGGCTACACCTTC.

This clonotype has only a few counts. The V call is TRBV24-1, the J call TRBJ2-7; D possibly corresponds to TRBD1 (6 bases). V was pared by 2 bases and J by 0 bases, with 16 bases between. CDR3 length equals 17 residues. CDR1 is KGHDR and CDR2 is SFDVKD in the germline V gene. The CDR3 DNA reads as TGTGCCACCAGTGATTGGAACCCGGACAGAGGCTCCTACGAGCAGTACTTC. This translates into CATSDWNPDRGSYEQYF.

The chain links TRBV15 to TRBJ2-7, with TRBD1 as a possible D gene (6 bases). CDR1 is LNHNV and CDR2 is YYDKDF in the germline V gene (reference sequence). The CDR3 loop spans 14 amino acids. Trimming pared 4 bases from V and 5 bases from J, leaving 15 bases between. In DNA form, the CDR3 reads TGTGCCACCAGCAAGAACAGGGCCCTCCACGAGCAGTACTTC. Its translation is CATSKNRALHEQYF.

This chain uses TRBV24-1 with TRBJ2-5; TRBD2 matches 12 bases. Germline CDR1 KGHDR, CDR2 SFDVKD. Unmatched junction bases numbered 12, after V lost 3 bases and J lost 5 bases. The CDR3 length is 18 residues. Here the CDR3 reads CATSDPRTSGMVEETQYF. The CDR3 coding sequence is TGTGCCACCAGTGATCCCCGGACTAGCGGGATGGTTGAGGAGACCCAGTACTTC.

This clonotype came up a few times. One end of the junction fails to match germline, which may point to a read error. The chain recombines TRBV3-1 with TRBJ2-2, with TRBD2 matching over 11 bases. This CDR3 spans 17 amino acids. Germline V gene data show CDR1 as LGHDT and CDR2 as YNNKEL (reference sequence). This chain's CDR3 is CASSPLAGGVSTGELIF. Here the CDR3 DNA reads TGTGCCAGCAGCCCCCTAGCGGGAGGTGTGAGCACCGGGGAGCTGATTTTT.

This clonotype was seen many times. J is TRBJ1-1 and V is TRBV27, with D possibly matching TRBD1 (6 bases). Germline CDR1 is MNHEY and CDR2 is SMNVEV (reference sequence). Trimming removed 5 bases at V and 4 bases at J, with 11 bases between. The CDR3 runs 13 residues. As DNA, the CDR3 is TGTGCCAGCAGTCTGAGGGGGGGCACTGAAGCTTTCTTT. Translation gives CASSLRGGTEAFF.

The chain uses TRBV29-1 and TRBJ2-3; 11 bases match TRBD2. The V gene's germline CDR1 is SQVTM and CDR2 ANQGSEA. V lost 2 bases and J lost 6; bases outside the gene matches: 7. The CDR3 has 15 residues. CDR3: CSVEIAGGPWDTQYF. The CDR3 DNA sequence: TGCAGCGTTGAAATAGCGGGAGGGCCCTGGGATACGCAGTATTTT.

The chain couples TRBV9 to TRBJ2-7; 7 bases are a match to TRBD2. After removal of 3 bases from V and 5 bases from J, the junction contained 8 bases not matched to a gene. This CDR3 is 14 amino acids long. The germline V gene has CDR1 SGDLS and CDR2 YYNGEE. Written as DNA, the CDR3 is TGTGCCAGCAGCGCGGGGGAGGGCCTCAACGAGCAGTACTTC. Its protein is CASSAGEGLNEQYF.

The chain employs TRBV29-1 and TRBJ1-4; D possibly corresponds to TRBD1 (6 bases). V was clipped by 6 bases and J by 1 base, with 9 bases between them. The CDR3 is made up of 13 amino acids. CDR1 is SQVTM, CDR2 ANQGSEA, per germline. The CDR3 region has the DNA TGCAGCGTGCAGGGGTTAACTAATGAAAAACTGTTTTTT. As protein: CSVQGLTNEKLFF.

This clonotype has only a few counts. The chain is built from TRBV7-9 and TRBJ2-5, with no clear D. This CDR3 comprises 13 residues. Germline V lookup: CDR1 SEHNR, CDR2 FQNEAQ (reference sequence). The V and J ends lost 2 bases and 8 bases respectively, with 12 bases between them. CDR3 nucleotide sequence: TGTGCCAGCAGCTTACGGCAATGGGTCACCCAGTACTTC. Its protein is CASSLRQWVTQYF.

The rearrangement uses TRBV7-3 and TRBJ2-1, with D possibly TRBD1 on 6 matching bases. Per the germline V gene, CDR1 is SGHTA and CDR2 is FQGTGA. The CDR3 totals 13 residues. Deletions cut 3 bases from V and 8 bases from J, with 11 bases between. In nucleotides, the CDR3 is TGTGCCAGCAGCTTGGGGACATGGGATGAGCAGTTCTTC. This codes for CASSLGTWDEQFF.

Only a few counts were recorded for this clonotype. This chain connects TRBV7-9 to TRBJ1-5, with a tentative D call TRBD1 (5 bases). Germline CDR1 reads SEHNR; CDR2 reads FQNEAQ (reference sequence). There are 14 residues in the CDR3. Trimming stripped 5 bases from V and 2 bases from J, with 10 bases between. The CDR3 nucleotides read TGTGCCAGCAGCCCAGGGAATGGCAATCAGCCCCAGCATTTT. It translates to CASSPGNGNQPQHF. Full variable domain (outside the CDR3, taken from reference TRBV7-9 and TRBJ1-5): DTGVSQNPRHKITKRGQNVTFRCDPISEHNRLYWYRQTLGQGPEFLTYFQNEAQLEKSRLLSDRFSAERPKGSFSTLEIQRTEQGDSAMYLCASSPGNGNQPQHFGDGTRLSIL.

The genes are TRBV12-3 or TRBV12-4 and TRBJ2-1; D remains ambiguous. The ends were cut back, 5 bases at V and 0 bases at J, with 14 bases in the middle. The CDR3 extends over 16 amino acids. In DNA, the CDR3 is TGTGCCAGCAGTCCCCGAGCTCCGAGCTCCTACAATGAGCAGTTCTTC. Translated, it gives CASSPRAPSSYNEQFF.

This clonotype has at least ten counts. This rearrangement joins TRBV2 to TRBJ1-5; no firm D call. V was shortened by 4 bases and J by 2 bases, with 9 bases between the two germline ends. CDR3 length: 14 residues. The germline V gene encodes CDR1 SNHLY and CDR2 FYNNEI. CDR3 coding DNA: TGTGCCAGCAGTGTGGAGAGGGGCAATCAGCCCCAGCATTTT. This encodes CASSVERGNQPQHF.

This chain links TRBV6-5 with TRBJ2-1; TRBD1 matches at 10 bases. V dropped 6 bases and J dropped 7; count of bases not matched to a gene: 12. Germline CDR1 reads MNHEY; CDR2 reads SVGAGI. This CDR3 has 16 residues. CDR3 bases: TGTGCCAGCAGCCAGACAGGGGGCATGATCGGAAATGAGCAGTTCTTC. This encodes CASSQTGGMIGNEQFF.

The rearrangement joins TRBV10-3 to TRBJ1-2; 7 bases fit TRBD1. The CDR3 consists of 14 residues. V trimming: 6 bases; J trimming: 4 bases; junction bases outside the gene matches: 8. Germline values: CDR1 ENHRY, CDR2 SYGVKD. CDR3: CAIRGGTELYGYTF. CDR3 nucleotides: TGTGCCATCAGGGGGGGGACAGAACTCTATGGCTACACCTTC.

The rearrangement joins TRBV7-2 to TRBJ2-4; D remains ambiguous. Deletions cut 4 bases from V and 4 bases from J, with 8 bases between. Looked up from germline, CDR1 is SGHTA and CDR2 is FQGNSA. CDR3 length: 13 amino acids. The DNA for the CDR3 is TGTGCCAGCAGCTCCCCCCTGAAAAACATTCAGTACTTC. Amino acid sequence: CASSSPLKNIQYF. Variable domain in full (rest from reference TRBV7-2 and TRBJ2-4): GAGVSQSPSNKVTEKGKDVELRCDPISGHTALYWYRQSLGQGLEFLIYFQGNSAPDKSGLPSDRFSAERTGGSVSTLTIQRTQQEDSAVYLCASSSPLKNIQYFGAGTRLSVL.

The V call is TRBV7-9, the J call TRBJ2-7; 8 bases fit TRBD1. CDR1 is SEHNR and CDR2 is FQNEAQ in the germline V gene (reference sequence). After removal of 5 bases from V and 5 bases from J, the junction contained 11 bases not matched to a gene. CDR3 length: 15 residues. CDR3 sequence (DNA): TGTGCCAGCAGCCTCGGACAGGGTTGGTTCCACGAGCAGTACTTC. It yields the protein CASSLGQGWFHEQYF. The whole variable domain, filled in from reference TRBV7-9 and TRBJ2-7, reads DTGVSQNPRHKITKRGQNVTFRCDPISEHNRLYWYRQTLGQGPEFLTYFQNEAQLEKSRLLSDRFSAERPKGSFSTLEIQRTEQGDSAMYLCASSLGQGWFHEQYFGPGTRLTVT.